The rows below give T cell receptor beta chains drawn from one sample of a study of blood T cell repertoires in COVID-19. Measured with immunoSEQ multiplex PCR; TCRdb has only the in-frame clones, and not every one. The data contain roughly 80,000 clones, approximately 81% of them singletons. Input material: peripheral blood. These receptors originate from a woman aged 65 to 85 with acute or convalescent COVID-19. The CDR3 runs from the conserved cysteine through the conserved F or W. Each record gives: clone size, J gene, V gene, D gene, CDR3 DNA, CDR3 protein. D genes are given only for firm matches. Clone sizes are given selectively: once, few, many, or a class where the clone is expanded.

.	TRBJ1-3	TRBV7-9	.	TGTGCCAGCAGCTTAGGGGCAGCTGGAAACACCATATATTTT	CASSLGAAGNTIYF
.	TRBJ2-6	TRBV24-1	TRBD2	TGTGCCACCGGGATTCGGGAGGCTGGGGCCAACGTCCTGACTTTC	CATGIREAGANVLTF
.	TRBJ1-5	TRBV6-5	.	TGTGCCAGCTCGGGGGTATCCAATCAGCCCCAGCATTTT	CASSGVSNQPQHF
once	TRBJ1-3	TRBV5-1	.	TGCGCCAGCAGCTTTTGGGGGGATATAGCCGGAAACACCATATATTTT	CASSFWGDIAGNTIYF
few	TRBJ2-1	TRBV2	TRBD2	TGTGCCAGCATGATCAGCGGGAGAGCCTACAATGAGCAGTTCTTC	CASMISGRAYNEQFF
.	TRBJ2-3	TRBV9	.	TGTGCCAGCAGCGTCGATTCAGGGTATGTCATTACAGATACGCAGTATTTT	CASSVDSGYVITDTQYF
.	TRBJ1-5	TRBV6-2/TRBV6-3	TRBD1	TGTGCCAGCAGTTCCTGGACAGGGGTCGGCAATCAGCCCCAGCATTTT	CASSSWTGVGNQPQHF
.	TRBJ1-5	TRBV4-2	.	TGTGCCAGCAGCCCCTCGGGCGGGGGAAGCAATCAGCCCCAGCATTTT	CASSPSGGGSNQPQHF
.	TRBJ2-1	TRBV19	.	TGTGCCAGTAGTATAACTTCTTTTCTCCTAGGAGAATACAATGAGCAGTTCTTC	CASSITSFLLGEYNEQFF
few	TRBJ2-2	TRBV4-2	.	TGTGCCAGCAGCATGCCCGGGACTAACACCGGGGAGCTGTTTTTT	CASSMPGTNTGELFF